The source of this T cell receptor (beta chain) is a study of T cells after yellow fever vaccination. TCRdb itself ran the 5' RACE reads through MiXCR, one entry per CDR3 protein. The profile shows 250,000 to 300,000 distinct CDR3 sequences, roughly 5.2% of them singletons. The CDR3 has 13 amino acids. Deletions cut 1 base from V and 4 bases from J, with 7 bases between. Germline CDR1 MDHEN, CDR2 SYDVKM. The chain recombines TRBV28 with TRBJ1-2; D remains unclear. The sample in question was CD4+ T cells sorted from PBMCs, obtained on the day of the yellow fever booster vaccination. The TCR comes from a man aged 18 to 35 who received the YFV17D yellow fever vaccine. CDR3 protein: CASSLSGPYGYTF. CDR3 coding DNA: TGTGCCAGCAGTTTATCAGGTCCCTATGGCTACACCTTC.